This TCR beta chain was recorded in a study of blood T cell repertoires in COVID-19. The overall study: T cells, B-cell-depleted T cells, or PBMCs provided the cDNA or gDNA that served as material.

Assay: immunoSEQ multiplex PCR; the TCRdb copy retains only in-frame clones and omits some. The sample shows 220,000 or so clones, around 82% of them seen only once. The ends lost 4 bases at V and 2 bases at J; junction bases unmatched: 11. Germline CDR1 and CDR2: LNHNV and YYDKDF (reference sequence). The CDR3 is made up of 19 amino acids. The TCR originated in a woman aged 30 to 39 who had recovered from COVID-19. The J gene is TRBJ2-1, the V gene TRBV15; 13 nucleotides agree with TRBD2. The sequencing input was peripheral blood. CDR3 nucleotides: TGTGCCACCAGCAATGACAGACAGACTAGCGGGGGGCCCTACAATGAGCAGTTCTTC. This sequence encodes CATSNDRQTSGGPYNEQFF.